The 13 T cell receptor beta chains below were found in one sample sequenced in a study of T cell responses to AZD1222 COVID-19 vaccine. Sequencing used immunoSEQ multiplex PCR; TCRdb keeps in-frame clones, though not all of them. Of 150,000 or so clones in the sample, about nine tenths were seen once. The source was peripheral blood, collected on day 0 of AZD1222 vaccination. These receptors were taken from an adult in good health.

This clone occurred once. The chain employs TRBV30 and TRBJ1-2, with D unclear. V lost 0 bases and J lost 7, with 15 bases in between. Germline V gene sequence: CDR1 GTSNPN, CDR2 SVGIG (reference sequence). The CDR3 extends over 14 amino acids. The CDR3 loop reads CAWSVTGVVSGYTF. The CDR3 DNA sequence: TGTGCCTGGAGTGTAACCGGGGTAGTCAGTGGCTACACCTTC.

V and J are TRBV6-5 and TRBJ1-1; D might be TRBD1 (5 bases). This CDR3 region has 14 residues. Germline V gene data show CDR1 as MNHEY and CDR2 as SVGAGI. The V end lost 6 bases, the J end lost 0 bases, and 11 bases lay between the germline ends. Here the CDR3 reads CASRGRAMNTEAFF. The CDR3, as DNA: TGTGCCAGCAGGGGACGGGCCATGAACACTGAAGCTTTCTTT.

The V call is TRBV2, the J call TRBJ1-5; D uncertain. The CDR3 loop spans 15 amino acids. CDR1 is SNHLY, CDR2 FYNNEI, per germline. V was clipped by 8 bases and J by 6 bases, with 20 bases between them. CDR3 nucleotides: TGTGCCAGCTCCCCCCTGGCGGTCTTAAGTCAGCCCCAGCATTTT. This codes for CASSPLAVLSQPQHF.

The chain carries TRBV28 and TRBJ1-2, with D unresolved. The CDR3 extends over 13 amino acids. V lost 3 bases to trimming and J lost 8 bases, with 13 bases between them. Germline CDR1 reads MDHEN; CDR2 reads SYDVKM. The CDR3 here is CASSFQSSTGYTF. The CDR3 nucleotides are TGTGCCAGCAGTTTTCAATCGTCGACGGGCTACACCTTC.

The CDR3 DNA sequence: TGTGCCAGCAGCCTAAAACCCCCCGGGGGGACCCAGTACTTC. This sequence encodes CASSLKPPGGTQYF. The chain couples TRBV7-3 to TRBJ2-5; D perhaps matches TRBD2 (6 bases). CDR1 SGHTA and CDR2 FQGTGA come from the germline V gene. This CDR3 contains 14 residues. The V gene lost 5 bases and the J gene lost 7 bases, with 17 bases spanning the gap.

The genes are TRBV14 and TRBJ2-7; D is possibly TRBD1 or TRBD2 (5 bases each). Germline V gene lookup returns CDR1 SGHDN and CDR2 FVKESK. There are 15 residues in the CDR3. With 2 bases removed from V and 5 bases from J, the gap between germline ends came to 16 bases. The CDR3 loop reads CASSQSSNGAHEQYF. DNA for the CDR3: TGTGCCAGCAGCCAATCTTCTAACGGGGCCCACGAGCAGTACTTC. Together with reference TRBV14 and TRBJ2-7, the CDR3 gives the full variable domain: EAGVTQFPSHSVIEKGQTVTLRCDPISGHDNLYWYRRVMGKEIKFLLHFVKESKQDESGMPNNRFLAERTGGTYSTLKVQPAELEDSGVYFCASSQSSNGAHEQYFGPGTRLTVT.

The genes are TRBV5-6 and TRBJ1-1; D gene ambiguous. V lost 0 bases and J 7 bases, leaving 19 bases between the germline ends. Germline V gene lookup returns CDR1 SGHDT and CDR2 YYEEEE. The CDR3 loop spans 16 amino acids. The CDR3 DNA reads TGTGCCAGCAGCTTGGCCCTTTTCAGTACGGGAAGTGAAGCTTTCTTT. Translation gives CASSLALFSTGSEAFF.

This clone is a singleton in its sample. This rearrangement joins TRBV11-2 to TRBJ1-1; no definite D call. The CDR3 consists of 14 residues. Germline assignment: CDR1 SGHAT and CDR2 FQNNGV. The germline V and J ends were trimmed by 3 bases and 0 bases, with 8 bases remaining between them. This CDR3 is CASSFLSMNTEAFF. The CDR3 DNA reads TGTGCCAGCAGCTTTTTATCCATGAACACTGAAGCTTTCTTT.

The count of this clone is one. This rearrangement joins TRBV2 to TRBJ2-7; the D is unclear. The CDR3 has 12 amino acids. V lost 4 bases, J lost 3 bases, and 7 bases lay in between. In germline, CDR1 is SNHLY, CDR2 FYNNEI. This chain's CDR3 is CASSALGYEQYF. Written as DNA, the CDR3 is TGTGCCAGCAGTGCGCTGGGCTACGAGCAGTACTTC.

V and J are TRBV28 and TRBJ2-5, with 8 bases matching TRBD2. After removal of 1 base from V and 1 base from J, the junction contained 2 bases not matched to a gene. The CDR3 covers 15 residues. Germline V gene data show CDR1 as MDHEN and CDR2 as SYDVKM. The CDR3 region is CASSLSAGVQETQYF. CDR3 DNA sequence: TGTGCCAGCAGTTTATCAGCGGGAGTCCAAGAGACCCAGTACTTC.

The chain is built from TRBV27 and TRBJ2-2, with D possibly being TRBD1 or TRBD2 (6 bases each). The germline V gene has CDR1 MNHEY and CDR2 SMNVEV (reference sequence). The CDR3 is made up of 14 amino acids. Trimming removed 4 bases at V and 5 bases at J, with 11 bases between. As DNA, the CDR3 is TGTGCCAGCAGTTGGGGGGCGAGGACCGGGGAGCTGTTTTTT. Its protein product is CASSWGARTGELFF.

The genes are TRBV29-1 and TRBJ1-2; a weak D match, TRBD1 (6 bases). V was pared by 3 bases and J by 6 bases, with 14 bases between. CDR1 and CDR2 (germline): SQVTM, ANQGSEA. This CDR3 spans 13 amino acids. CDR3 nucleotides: TGCAGCGTTGATGGGCGCAGGGGAGATGGCTACACCTTC. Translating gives CSVDGRRGDGYTF.

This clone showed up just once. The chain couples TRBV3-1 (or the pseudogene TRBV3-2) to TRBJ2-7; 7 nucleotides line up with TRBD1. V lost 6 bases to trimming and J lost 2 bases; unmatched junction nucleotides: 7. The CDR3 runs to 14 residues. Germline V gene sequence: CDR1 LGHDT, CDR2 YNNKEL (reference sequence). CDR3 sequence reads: CASRGGVPPYEQYF. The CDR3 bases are TGTGCCAGCAGAGGGGGCGTTCCCCCCTACGAGCAGTACTTC.